The 6 T cell receptor beta chains below were found in one sample sequenced in a study of control samples from healthy donors and cancer patients. Some clones are missing from TCRdb's copy, which holds only in-frame ones; the method was immunoSEQ multiplex PCR. The table for this sample gives 150,000 to 200,000 clones. The sequencing input was blood. Receptors originate from a woman in her thirties in good health.

This chain links TRBV28 with TRBJ2-7; 12 nucleotides align to TRBD1. In germline, CDR1 is MDHEN, CDR2 SYDVKM. This CDR3 contains 14 residues. V was pared by 7 bases and J by 3 bases, with 4 bases of the junction left unmatched. In nucleotides, the CDR3 is TGTGCCAGCAAGGGACAGGGGGCCATCTACGAGCAGTACTTC. Amino acid sequence: CASKGQGAIYEQYF.

The rearrangement joins TRBV27 to TRBJ2-7; D unresolved. The germline V gene has CDR1 MNHEY and CDR2 SMNVEV (reference sequence). CDR3 length: 13 residues. The V gene lost 8 bases and the J gene lost 2 bases, with 13 bases spanning the gap. In DNA form, the CDR3 reads TGTGCCAGCGGCCTCGGGCAGACCTACGAGCAGTACTTC. Encoded protein: CASGLGQTYEQYF.

The rearrangement joins TRBV19 to TRBJ1-1, with TRBD1 matching over 9 bases. With V trimmed by 7 bases and J by 6 bases, 6 bases remained unmatched. CDR1 is LNHDA and CDR2 is SQIVND in the germline V gene (reference sequence). The CDR3 is 13 amino acids. The CDR3 protein is CASITDRGPEAFF. The CDR3 region has the DNA TGTGCCAGTATTACGGACAGGGGACCTGAAGCTTTCTTT. The full variable domain, rest sourced from reference TRBV19 and TRBJ1-1, is DGGITQSPKYLFRKEGQNVTLSCEQNLNHDAMYWYRQDPGQGLRLIYYSQIVNDFQKGDIAEGYSVSREKKESFPLTVTSAQKNPTAFYLCASITDRGPEAFFGQGTRLTVV.

V and J are TRBV3-1 (or the pseudogene TRBV3-2) and TRBJ1-1; TRBD1 is a possible D gene (5 bases). CDR1 and CDR2 from the germline V gene are LGHDT and YNNKEL (reference sequence). This CDR3 has 13 residues. V was clipped by 3 bases and J by 1 base, with 6 bases between them. This CDR3 is CASSQTENTEAFF. The CDR3 DNA sequence: TGTGCCAGCAGCCAGACAGAGAACACTGAAGCTTTCTTT.

This chain links TRBV25-1 with TRBJ2-3; tentative D call: TRBD2 (6 bases). The CDR3 extends over 18 amino acids. Germline V gene sequence: CDR1 MGHDK, CDR2 SYGVNS. Trimming took off 2 bases at V and 8 bases at J, with 26 bases between the two ends. CDR3 DNA sequence: TGTGCCAGCAGTGAAACGGGCGGGGTAGCGGTGCCGAGGGGTACGCAGTATTTT. It translates to CASSETGGVAVPRGTQYF.

The chain recombines TRBV28 with TRBJ2-3, with TRBD2 identical over 9 bases. The CDR3 spans 15 residues. V lost 7 bases and J lost 7; bases outside the gene matches: 12. Germline V gene data show CDR1 as MDHEN and CDR2 as SYDVKM. In nucleotides, the CDR3 is TGTGCCAGCACCCTAGGCGGGGGGGGCCTTTATACGCAGTATTTT. Residues: CASTLGGGGLYTQYF. Looking up the rest from reference TRBV28 and TRBJ2-3 gives the full variable domain: DVKVTQSSRYLVKRTGEKVFLECVQDMDHENMFWYRQDPGLGLRLIYFSYDVKMKEKGDIPEGYSVSREKKERFSLILESASTNQTSMYLCASTLGGGGLYTQYFGPGTRLTVL.